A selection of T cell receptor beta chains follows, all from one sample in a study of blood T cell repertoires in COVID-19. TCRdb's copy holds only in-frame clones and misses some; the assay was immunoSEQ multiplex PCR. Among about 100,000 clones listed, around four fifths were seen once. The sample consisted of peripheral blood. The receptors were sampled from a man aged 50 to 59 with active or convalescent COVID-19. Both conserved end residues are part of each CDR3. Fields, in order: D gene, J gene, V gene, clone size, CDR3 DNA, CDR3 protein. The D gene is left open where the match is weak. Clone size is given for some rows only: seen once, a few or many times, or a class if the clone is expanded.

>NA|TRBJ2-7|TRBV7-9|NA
TGTGCCAGCAGCTCACTAACCTCCTACGAGCAGTACTTC
CASSSLTSYEQYF
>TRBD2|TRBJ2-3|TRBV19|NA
TGTGCCAGTAGCTGGGCTAGCGGGAACACAGATACGCAGTATTTT
CASSWASGNTDTQYF
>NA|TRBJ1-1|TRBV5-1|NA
TGCGCCAGCAGCTTGGGAGGTGGAACTGAAGCTTTCTTT
CASSLGGGTEAFF
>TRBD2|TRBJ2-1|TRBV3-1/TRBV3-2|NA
TGTGCCAGCAGCGGGACTAGCGGGAGCGATGAGCAGTTCTTC
CASSGTSGSDEQFF
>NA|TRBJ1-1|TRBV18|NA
TGTGCCAGCTCACCAACAGAGGGGAACACTGAAGCTTTCTTT
CASSPTEGNTEAFF
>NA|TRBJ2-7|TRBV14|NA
TGTGCCAGCAGCCAAGATTGGGGAGTCGAGCAGTACTTC
CASSQDWGVEQYF
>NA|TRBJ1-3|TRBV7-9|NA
TGTGCCAGCACCTACGAGGATTGGGTTGTCTCTGGAAACACCATATATTTT
CASTYEDWVVSGNTIYF
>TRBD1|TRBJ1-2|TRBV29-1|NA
TGCAGCGTTGCAATGGGACAGGGGGCTAGCGGTTATGGCTACACCTTC
CSVAMGQGASGYGYTF
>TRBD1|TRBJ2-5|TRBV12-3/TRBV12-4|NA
TGTGCCAGCACTCGGGACAGCCAAGAGACCCAGTACTTC
CASTRDSQETQYF
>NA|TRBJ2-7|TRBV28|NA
TGTGCCAGCAGTCCCGGGGGAATCAGCGGGCTGCTAGGGGAGCAGTACTTC
CASSPGGISGLLGEQYF
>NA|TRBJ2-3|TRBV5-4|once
TGTGCCAGCAATGAGGGGGTGGGCCCAGATACGCAGTATTTT
CASNEGVGPDTQYF
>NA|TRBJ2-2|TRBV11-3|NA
TGTGCCAGCAAGAGGGTGGTAGGCGGGGAGCTGTTTTTT
CASKRVVGGELFF
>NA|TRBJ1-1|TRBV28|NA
TGTGCCAGCCCCGAGGGATTGGAGAACACTGAAGCTTTCTTT
CASPEGLENTEAFF
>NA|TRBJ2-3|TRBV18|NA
TGTGCCAGCTCACCTGTGGCGGGTCGCACAGATACGCAGTATTTT
CASSPVAGRTDTQYF
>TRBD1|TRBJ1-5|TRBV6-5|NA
TGTGCCAGCACCTCGGGACAGGGAGGTCAGCCCCAGCATTTT
CASTSGQGGQPQHF
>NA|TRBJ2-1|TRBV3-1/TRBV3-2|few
TGTGCCAGCAGCCGATCTTACGTGAGCTCCTACAATGAGCAGTTCTTC
CASSRSYVSSYNEQFF
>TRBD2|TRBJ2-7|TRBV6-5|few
TGTGCCAGCAGTCGAACTAGCGGGGGCTACGAGCAGTACTTC
CASSRTSGGYEQYF
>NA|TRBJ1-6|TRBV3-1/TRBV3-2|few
TGTGCCAGCAGCCAAGACCTCCCACAGTTAACTAATTCACCCCTCCACTTT
CASSQDLPQLTNSPLHF
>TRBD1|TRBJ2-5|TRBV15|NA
TGTGCCACCAGCAGAGACAGGGGGGAGACCCAGTACTTC
CATSRDRGETQYF
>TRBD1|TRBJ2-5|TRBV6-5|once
TGTGCCAGCAGCAAACTGGGACAGCAAGAGACCCAGTACTTC
CASSKLGQQETQYF
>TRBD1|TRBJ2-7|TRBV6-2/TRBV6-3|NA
TGTGCCAGCAGTTACTCGAGGGACAGGGTGTCCTACGAGCAGTACTTC
CASSYSRDRVSYEQYF
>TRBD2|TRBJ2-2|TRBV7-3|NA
TGTGCCAGCAGTCTACCCAAGACGGGAGGAGATACCGGGGAGCTGTTTTTT
CASSLPKTGGDTGELFF
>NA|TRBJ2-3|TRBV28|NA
TGTGCCAGCACGAAGGGGGGGGATACGCAGTATTTT
CASTKGGDTQYF
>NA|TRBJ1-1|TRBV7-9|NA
TGTGCCAGCAGTCCCATTTTTGAGGGAGAAGCTTTCTTT
CASSPIFEGEAFF
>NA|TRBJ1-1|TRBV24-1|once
TGTGCCACCAGAGTCGGTGAGAGGACTGAAGCTTTCTTT
CATRVGERTEAFF
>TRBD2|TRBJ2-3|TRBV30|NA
TGTGCCTGGAGTCCGGCGGGAGAATCCCCGCAGTATTTT
CAWSPAGESPQYF
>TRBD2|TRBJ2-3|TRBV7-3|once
TGTGCCAGCAGCCTAGCGGCCCACACAGATACGCAGTATTTT
CASSLAAHTDTQYF
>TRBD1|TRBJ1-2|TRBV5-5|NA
TGTGCCAGCAGCGAGGACAGGGGGCTTGGCTACACCTTC
CASSEDRGLGYTF
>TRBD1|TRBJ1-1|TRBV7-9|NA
TGTGCCAGCAGCTTGGACAGGGGACGGAACACTGAAGCTTTCTTT
CASSLDRGRNTEAFF
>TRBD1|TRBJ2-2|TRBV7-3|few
TGTGCCAGCCGGACAGGGTACACCGGGGAGCTGTTTTTT
CASRTGYTGELFF
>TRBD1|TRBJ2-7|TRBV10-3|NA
TGTGCCATCAGGGAGGGGACAGGGCGCGAGCAGTACTTC
CAIREGTGREQYF
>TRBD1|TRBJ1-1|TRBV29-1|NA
TGCAGCGTTGATCGGACAGGGTCCGCTGAAGCTTTCTTT
CSVDRTGSAEAFF
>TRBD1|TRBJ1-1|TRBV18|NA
TGTGCCAGCTCCCCTGGACAGGGGAACACTGAAGCTTTCTTT
CASSPGQGNTEAFF
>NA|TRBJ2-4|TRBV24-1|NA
TGTGCCACCAGTGATTTGCAAGGGGACATTCAGTACTTC
CATSDLQGDIQYF
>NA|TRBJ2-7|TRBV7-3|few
TGTGCCAGCAGCTCAGGCCCCACCTACGAGCAGTACTTC
CASSSGPTYEQYF
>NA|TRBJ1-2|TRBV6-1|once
TGTGCCAGCAGTGAAGCGAGGGGGAGGGATGGCTACACCTTC
CASSEARGRDGYTF
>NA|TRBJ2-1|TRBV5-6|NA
TGTGCCAGCAGCTTAACCGGGTTCTCCTACAATGAGCAGTTCTTC
CASSLTGFSYNEQFF
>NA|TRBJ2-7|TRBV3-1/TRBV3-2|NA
TGTGCCAGCAGCCGAAGAGGGCCCTACGAGCAGTACTTC
CASSRRGPYEQYF
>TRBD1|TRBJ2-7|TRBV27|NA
TGTGCCAGCAGTTTATCGGGACAGGGATCCTCCTACGAGCAGTACTTC
CASSLSGQGSSYEQYF
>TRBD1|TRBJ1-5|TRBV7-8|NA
TGTGCCAGCAGCCGAGTACCTCACAGGGGTGAACAGCCCCAGCATTTT
CASSRVPHRGEQPQHF
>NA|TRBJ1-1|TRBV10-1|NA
TGCGCCAGCAGTGATCATACTGGTAACACTGAAGCTTTCTTT
CASSDHTGNTEAFF
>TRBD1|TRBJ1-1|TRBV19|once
TGTGCCAGTAGTATAGCTGACAGGGGGAGGACTGAAGCTTTCTTT
CASSIADRGRTEAFF
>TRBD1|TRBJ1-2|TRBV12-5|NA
TGTGCTAGTGGTTTAGGAGAACAGGGGAGCTATGGCTACACCTTC
CASGLGEQGSYGYTF
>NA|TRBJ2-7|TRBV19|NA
TGTGCCAGTAGTAACCTTGGACTTCAAGTCCCGCAGTACTTC
CASSNLGLQVPQYF
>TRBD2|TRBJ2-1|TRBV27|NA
TGTGCCAGCAAAAGGACTAGCGGATCCTACAATGAGCAGTTCTTC
CASKRTSGSYNEQFF
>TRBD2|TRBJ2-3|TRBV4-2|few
TGTGCCAGCAGCCAAGGAGCCGGGACTAGCGAGACGCAGTATTTT
CASSQGAGTSETQYF
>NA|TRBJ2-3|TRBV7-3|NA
TGTGCCAGCAGCCCCTCGGGGGCAGATACGCAGTATTTT
CASSPSGADTQYF